This entry describes one TCR beta chain. Measured with immunoSEQ multiplex PCR; TCRdb has only the in-frame clones, and not every one. The sample contains a few hundred thousand clones, 85% to 90% of which appear only once. The record originates from a study of blood T cell repertoires in COVID-19. About the study: From T cells, B-cell-depleted T cells, or PBMCs came the material, which was cDNA or gDNA.

Ages ranged from about 18 to 89 years, with residence in about 23 US areas. Cohort 3 donors were reported recovered after two negative PCRs, clearance, or symptom resolution. The CDR3 is 16 residues long. The chain has TRBV1 and TRBJ1-2; whether TRBD1, the table's D call, matches the DNA was not checked. TRBV1 has pseudogene status. Material for sequencing was PBMCs or T cells enriched from blood (not recorded which). The sequence derives from a woman between 18 and 29 years old who had recovered from COVID-19. CDR3 sequence: CTSSLRDPGTGDGYTF. CDR3 coding DNA: TGCACCAGCAGCCTTCGAGATCCCGGGACAGGGGATGGCTACACCTTC.